Below are 27 T cell receptor beta chains sequenced from a single sample in a study of blood T cell repertoires in COVID-19. The assay was immunoSEQ multiplex PCR, and TCRdb's table has in-frame clones only and misses some. The sample yields approximately 130,000 clones, around 86% seen once. Sequenced input: PBMCs or T cells enriched from blood (not recorded which). All receptors derive from a man under 40 who had recovered from COVID-19.

The J gene is TRBJ2-4, the V gene TRBV6-5, with TRBD1 as a possible D gene (5 bases). V lost 2 bases to trimming and J lost 7 bases, with 12 bases between them. CDR1 is MNHEY and CDR2 is SVGAGI in the germline V gene. This CDR3 region has 14 residues. CDR3 sequence reads: CASSYQTDSNIQYF. The CDR3 nucleotides read TGTGCCAGCAGTTACCAGACAGATTCGAACATTCAGTACTTC.

The chain has TRBV6-5 and TRBJ1-2; the match to TRBD1 covers 10 bases. The CDR3 has 13 amino acids. The trim removed 6 bases at V and 8 bases at J, leaving 6 bases unmatched. Germline assignment: CDR1 MNHEY and CDR2 SVGAGI. The CDR3 DNA follows: TGTGCCAGCAGGGGACAGGGGTTCGGCGGCTACACCTTC. Its translation: CASRGQGFGGYTF.

This clone was counted only a few times. The gene calls are TRBV3-1 (or the pseudogene TRBV3-2) and TRBJ1-1, with D perhaps TRBD1 (6 bases). The CDR3 sequence is 17 residues long. Germline V gene data show CDR1 as LGHDT and CDR2 as YNNKEL (reference sequence). Trimming took off 0 bases at V and 3 bases at J, with 17 bases between the two ends. The CDR3 protein is CASSQEGGAGLYTEAFF. The CDR3 DNA follows: TGTGCCAGCAGCCAAGAAGGGGGGGCTGGACTTTACACTGAAGCTTTCTTT.

This sequence joins TRBV14 and TRBJ2-1, with 11 bases that match TRBD2. Trimming cost V 5 bases and J 0 bases; bases outside gene matches: 9. The CDR3 loop spans 18 amino acids. Germline assignment: CDR1 SGHDN and CDR2 FVKESK. CDR3 sequence (DNA): TGTGCCAGCAGCGGACGGAAGACTAGCGGGGACTCCTACAATGAGCAGTTCTTC. Its translation: CASSGRKTSGDSYNEQFF.

This chain links TRBV19 with TRBJ2-3, with 7 bases fitting TRBD2. In germline, CDR1 is LNHDA, CDR2 SQIVND (reference sequence). This CDR3 has 15 amino acids. Unmatched junction bases numbered 7, after V lost 5 bases and J lost 2 bases. The CDR3 nucleotides read TGTGCCAGTAGTCAAAGCGGGGTATACACAGATACGCAGTATTTT. Translated, it gives CASSQSGVYTDTQYF.

The chain has TRBV5-6 and TRBJ1-2; the match to TRBD1 covers 7 bases. Germline CDR1 SGHDT, CDR2 YYEEEE. This CDR3 is built from 15 residues. The junction had 14 bases not matched to a gene; V was cut back by 7 bases and J by 5 bases. DNA for the CDR3: TGTGCCAGCTCAAGGGGGCTCGGGGCTCCTTATGGCTACACCTTC. It codes for CASSRGLGAPYGYTF.

The V gene is TRBV5-5, the J gene TRBJ1-4; TRBD1 aligns across 8 bases. Germline assignment: CDR1 SGHKS and CDR2 YYEKEE (reference sequence). The CDR3 consists of 14 residues. Germline trimming cut 2 bases from V and 8 bases from J; bases unmatched to any gene: 5. The CDR3 spells CASSFNRGNEKLFF. For the CDR3, the DNA is TGTGCCAGCAGCTTTAACAGGGGGAACGAAAAACTGTTTTTT.

V gene TRBV7-2 combines with J gene TRBJ1-1; D ambiguous. Trimming removed 1 base at V and 0 bases at J, with 9 bases between. The CDR3 is 15 residues long. The germline CDR1 and CDR2 sequences are SGHTA and FQGNSA. This chain's CDR3 is CASSLGRGLNTEAFF. The CDR3 DNA follows: TGTGCCAGCAGCTTAGGGCGTGGGCTGAACACTGAAGCTTTCTTT.

The chain carries TRBV7-9 and TRBJ2-7, with a tentative D call TRBD2 (5 bases). Germline V gene data show CDR1 as SEHNR and CDR2 as FQNEAQ (reference sequence). The CDR3 has 13 residues. V gave up 4 bases and J gave up 4 bases, with 11 bases separating them. CDR3 nucleotides: TGTGCCAGCAGCTCCGGGGTACTGTACGAGCAGTACTTC. Its protein product is CASSSGVLYEQYF. The whole variable domain, filled in from reference TRBV7-9 and TRBJ2-7, reads DTGVSQNPRHKITKRGQNVTFRCDPISEHNRLYWYRQTLGQGPEFLTYFQNEAQLEKSRLLSDRFSAERPKGSFSTLEIQRTEQGDSAMYLCASSSGVLYEQYFGPGTRLTVT.

This rearrangement joins TRBV2 to TRBJ1-2; no definite D call. The V gene lost 7 bases and the J gene lost 0 bases, with 9 bases spanning the gap. This CDR3 has 13 residues. Germline V lookup: CDR1 SNHLY, CDR2 FYNNEI. CDR3 DNA sequence: TGTGCCAGCATCGGGATAACTAACTATGGCTACACCTTC. Translation gives CASIGITNYGYTF.

V usage is TRBV7-8 and J usage is TRBJ2-5, with D perhaps TRBD2 (5 bases). The V gene's germline CDR1 is SGHVS and CDR2 FQNEAQ. The CDR3 extends over 14 amino acids. Trimming stripped 5 bases from V and 4 bases from J, with 14 bases between. The CDR3 region has the DNA TGTGCCAGCAGCCCATACGGGGTCGGAGAGACCCAGTACTTC. It encodes CASSPYGVGETQYF.

The V gene is TRBV3-1 (or the pseudogene TRBV3-2), the J gene TRBJ2-7, with 9 bases lining up with TRBD2. Germline CDR1 reads LGHDT; CDR2 reads YNNKEL (reference sequence). With V trimmed by 1 base and J by 4 bases, 5 bases remained unmatched. This CDR3 has 15 residues. The CDR3 region is CASSQAAGGRYEQYF. The CDR3 region has the DNA TGTGCCAGCAGCCAAGCCGCGGGAGGGCGGTACGAGCAGTACTTC.

Regarding this clone: This sample includes further DNA sequences coding for the same CDR3. The chain carries TRBV7-2 and TRBJ1-1; D is unclear. This CDR3 has 15 residues. Germline V CDR1 and CDR2: SGHTA, FQGNSA. V was cut by 0 bases and J by 0 bases, with 8 bases left in between. CDR3 sequence: CASSLAGGMNTEAFF. CDR3 bases: TGTGCCAGCAGCTTAGCGGGAGGTATGAACACTGAAGCTTTCTTT.

The chain uses TRBV2 and TRBJ1-2; 9 positions match TRBD1. Per the germline V gene, CDR1 is SNHLY and CDR2 is FYNNEI. With 6 bases clipped from V and 8 bases from J, the junction kept 7 bases outside the gene matches. The length of the CDR3 is 13 residues. Here the CDR3 DNA reads TGTGCCAGCAGCCGAAGGGACAGGGAAGGCTACACCTTC. It yields the protein CASSRRDREGYTF.

V is TRBV19 and J is TRBJ1-1; D is uncertain. V was clipped by 2 bases and J by 6 bases, with 22 bases between them. This CDR3 is 17 amino acids long. Looked up from germline, CDR1 is LNHDA and CDR2 is SQIVND (reference sequence). This chain's CDR3 is CASSIISTWREYPEAFF. For the CDR3, the DNA is TGTGCCAGTAGTATAATCTCGACTTGGAGGGAGTATCCTGAAGCTTTCTTT.

This clone was counted ten times or more. This sequence joins TRBV2 and TRBJ2-7; TRBD1 matches 7 bases. CDR1 and CDR2 from the germline V gene are SNHLY and FYNNEI. This CDR3 contains 15 residues. V lost 0 bases and J lost 3; bases outside the gene matches: 5. As DNA, the CDR3 is TGTGCCAGCAGTGAAGCAGGGACAGAGATCTACGAGCAGTACTTC. Translated, it gives CASSEAGTEIYEQYF.

This clone was counted between two and nine times. CDR3 in DNA: TGTGCCAGCGACGAGGGACTGAACTCCTACAATGAGCAGTTCTTC. Encoded protein: CASDEGLNSYNEQFF. V usage is TRBV4-2 and J usage is TRBJ2-1, with D possibly TRBD2 on 6 matching bases. CDR1 LGHNA and CDR2 YNFKEQ come from the germline V gene. The CDR3 spans 15 residues. V shed 8 bases and J shed 0 bases, with 14 bases lying between them.

This sequence joins TRBV28 and TRBJ2-2; D possibly corresponds to TRBD1 (6 bases). This CDR3 region has 18 residues. Per germline, CDR1 MDHEN and CDR2 SYDVKM. Trimming removed 5 bases at V and 0 bases at J, with 19 bases between. Written as DNA, the CDR3 is TGTGCCAGCAGTAGAACGGGACACCCGTTCGCGAACACCGGGGAGCTGTTTTTT. This codes for CASSRTGHPFANTGELFF.

The V and J genes are TRBV19 and TRBJ1-2, with D unclear. The CDR3 runs to 18 residues. The germline CDR1 and CDR2 sequences are LNHDA and SQIVND (reference sequence). The V gene lost 2 bases and the J gene lost 0 bases, with 19 bases spanning the gap. The CDR3, as DNA: TGTGCCAGTAGTATACTCTCGCTGGGCCCCTTAGCTAACTATGGCTACACCTTC. It encodes CASSILSLGPLANYGYTF. The variable domain in full, completed from reference TRBV19 and TRBJ1-2, reads DGGITQSPKYLFRKEGQNVTLSCEQNLNHDAMYWYRQDPGQGLRLIYYSQIVNDFQKGDIAEGYSVSREKKESFPLTVTSAQKNPTAFYLCASSILSLGPLANYGYTFGSGTRLTVV.

The genes are TRBV7-9 and TRBJ1-1; 7 bases match TRBD1. Germline values: CDR1 SEHNR, CDR2 FQNEAQ (reference sequence). This CDR3 is 13 amino acids long. The junction had 4 bases not matched to a gene; V was cut back by 3 bases and J by 6 bases. In DNA form, the CDR3 reads TGTGCCAGCAGCTTCACCGGGACAGCTGAAGCTTTCTTT. It is translated as CASSFTGTAEAFF.

V and J are TRBV29-1 and TRBJ1-1; tentative D call: TRBD1 (6 bases). The ends were cut back, 6 bases at V and 1 base at J, with 12 bases in the middle. This CDR3 has 13 residues. Germline V lookup: CDR1 SQVTM, CDR2 ANQGSEA. CDR3 loop: CSVEDSQNTEAFF. In nucleotides, the CDR3 is TGCAGCGTCGAGGACAGCCAGAACACTGAAGCTTTCTTT.

V gene TRBV25-1 combines with J gene TRBJ2-5, with D maybe TRBD1 (5 bases). V was trimmed by 2 bases and J by 2 bases, leaving 9 bases between them. The germline V gene has CDR1 MGHDK and CDR2 SYGVNS. The CDR3 is made up of 14 amino acids. The CDR3 is CASSELWTQETQYF. The CDR3 DNA reads as TGTGCCAGCAGTGAACTCTGGACACAAGAGACCCAGTACTTC.

The V and J genes are TRBV6-5 and TRBJ1-3; D is perhaps TRBD1 (6 bases). The CDR3 extends over 15 amino acids. Germline V gives CDR1 MNHEY, CDR2 SVGAGI. The CDR3 spells CATLGGGDTGNTIYF. CDR3 in DNA: TGTGCAACCCTGGGGGGGGGCGACACTGGAAACACCATATATTTT.

The chain employs TRBV5-1 and TRBJ1-1; D uncertain. V dropped 4 bases and J dropped 0 bases, with 13 bases sitting between them. The CDR3 is 15 residues long. CDR1 and CDR2 (germline): SGHRS, YFSETQ. This CDR3 reads CASSPGGSMNTEAFF. The CDR3 region has the DNA TGCGCCAGCAGCCCAGGAGGTTCGATGAACACTGAAGCTTTCTTT.

The chain couples TRBV27 to TRBJ1-2; no clear D gene. V was cut by 5 bases and J by 0 bases, with 7 bases left in between. The CDR3 is 13 residues long. CDR1 MNHEY and CDR2 SMNVEV come from the germline V gene (reference sequence). CDR3 sequence reads: CASSPDSNYGYTF. The CDR3, as DNA: TGTGCCAGCAGTCCCGACTCTAACTATGGCTACACCTTC.

The V and J genes are TRBV7-6 and TRBJ2-2; TRBD1 matches 7 bases. CDR1 is SGHVS, CDR2 FNYEAQ, per germline. Losses at the gene ends were 5 bases for V and 7 bases for J; bases not matched to a gene: 7. The CDR3 is 14 amino acids. The CDR3 nucleotides are TGTGCCAGCAGCACATCAGACAGGGTCGGGGAGCTGTTTTTT. Its protein product is CASSTSDRVGELFF.

This chain uses TRBV4-1 with TRBJ1-3; D perhaps matches TRBD1 (6 bases). Germline V CDR1 and CDR2: MGHRA, YSYEKL. The CDR3 consists of 18 residues. The V and J ends lost 1 base and 0 bases respectively, with 16 bases between them. CDR3 sequence: CASSQGSNRARSGNTIYF. The CDR3 DNA reads TGCGCCAGCAGCCAAGGTTCGAACAGGGCTCGCTCTGGAAACACCATATATTTT.